The T cell receptor (beta chain) under discussion was sequenced for a study of T cells in Graves' hyperthyroidism and ophthalmopathy. CDR1 is MNHEY and CDR2 is SVGEGT in the germline V gene. V was trimmed by 8 bases and J by 5 bases, leaving 18 bases between them. This CDR3 is 14 amino acids long. RNA transcripts were the template for amplifying TCR beta CDR3 regions. Primed by the HTBI set, a first-round RT-PCR was run on the TCR CDR3. TCRdb re-called the multiplex PCR reads through MiXCR, storing one row per CDR3 protein. The table has approximately 620,000 distinct CDR3 sequences, approximately 15% seen once; the top ten hold more than 4.5%. Diagnosis rested on symptoms, serum thyroxine and TRAb, thyroid ultrasound, and orbital computed tomography. Study conclusions and caveats: Blood also carried most thyroid clonotypes expanded above 0.001. The model made its ophthalmopathy prediction, and onset followed a median 6.5 months later.

With regard to this clonotype: As yet, its antigen is unknown.

The sequence derives from a woman under 40 with Graves' hyperthyroidism that later progressed to Graves' ophthalmopathy. The sequenced sample consisted of blood. The chain combines TRBV6-2 or TRBV6-3 with TRBJ1-2, with D perhaps TRBD1 (6 bases). For the CDR3, the DNA is TGTGCCAGCGCGCGGCGGGGGCAAGCTTATGGCTACACCTTC. It yields the protein CASARRGQAYGYTF.